This T cell receptor (beta chain) was sequenced for a study of control samples from healthy donors and cancer patients. This clone was counted once. Method: immunoSEQ multiplex PCR; TCRdb's copy keeps in-frame clones and lacks some. The table includes more than 150,000 clones, about 94% detected once. Germline-derived CDR1 and CDR2 are MNHEY and SVGAGI. The CDR3 length is 16 residues. Trimming at V came to 1 base and at J to 3 bases, leaving 6 bases not matched to a gene. Specimen: blood. This chain links TRBV6-5 with TRBJ2-7, with 10 positions matching TRBD2. The sequence was obtained from a woman in her twenties or thirties in good health. DNA of the CDR3: TGTGCCAGCAGTTACTATGGGACTAGCGCCAACTACGAGCAGTACTTC. It specifies CASSYYGTSANYEQYF.